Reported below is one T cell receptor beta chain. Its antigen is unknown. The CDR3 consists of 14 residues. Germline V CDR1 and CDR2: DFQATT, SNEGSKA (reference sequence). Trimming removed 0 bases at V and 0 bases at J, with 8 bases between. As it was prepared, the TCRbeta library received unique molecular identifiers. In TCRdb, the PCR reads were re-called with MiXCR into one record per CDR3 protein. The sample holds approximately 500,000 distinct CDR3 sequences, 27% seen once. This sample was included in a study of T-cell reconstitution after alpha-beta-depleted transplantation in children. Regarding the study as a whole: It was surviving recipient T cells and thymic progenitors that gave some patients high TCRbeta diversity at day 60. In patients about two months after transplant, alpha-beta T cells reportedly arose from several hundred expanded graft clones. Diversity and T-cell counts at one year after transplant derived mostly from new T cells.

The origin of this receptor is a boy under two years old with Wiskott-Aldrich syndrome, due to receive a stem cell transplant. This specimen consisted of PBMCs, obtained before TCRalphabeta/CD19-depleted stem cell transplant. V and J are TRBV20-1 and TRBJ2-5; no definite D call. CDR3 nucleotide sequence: TGCAGTGCTAGAGATGCGATGTACCAAGAGACCCAGTACTTC. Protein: CSARDAMYQETQYF.